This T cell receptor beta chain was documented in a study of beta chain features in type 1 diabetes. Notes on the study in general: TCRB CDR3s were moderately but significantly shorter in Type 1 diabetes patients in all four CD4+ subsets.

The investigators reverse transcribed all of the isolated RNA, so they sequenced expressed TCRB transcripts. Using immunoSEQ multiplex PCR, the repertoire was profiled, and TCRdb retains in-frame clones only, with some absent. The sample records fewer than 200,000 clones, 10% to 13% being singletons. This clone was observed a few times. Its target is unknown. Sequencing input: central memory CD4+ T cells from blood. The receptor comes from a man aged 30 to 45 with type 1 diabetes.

The CDR3 DNA reads as TGTGCCAGCAGTTTAGCGGGAGGGCTCCGTTTCGGCTACAATGAGCAGTTCTTC. Encoded protein: CASSLAGGLRFGYNEQFF. The chain joins TRBV27 to TRBJ2-1; 9 bases align to TRBD2. Germline CDR1 is MNHEY and CDR2 is SMNVEV (reference sequence). V shed 2 bases, J shed 3 bases, and the junction held 11 bases outside the gene matches. The CDR3 runs 18 residues.